Presented here are 14 T cell receptor beta chains from one specimen sequenced in a study of T-cell memory formation after mild COVID-19. From the 5' RACE reads, TCRdb called clonotypes with MiXCR, one entry per CDR3 protein. The repertoire holds about 430,000 distinct CDR3 sequences, with roughly 17% as singletons. Sequencing was carried out using PBMCs or a T cell subset sorted from them (not recorded which). These receptors all come from a young man who had mild COVID-19 (a few samples of this study predate the infection). Cell type and time point are not known.

This clonotype occurred a few times. V and J are TRBV24-1 and TRBJ2-5; 10 nucleotides match TRBD1. Germline CDR1 and CDR2: KGHDR and SFDVKD. With V trimmed by 7 bases and J by 5 bases, 9 bases remained unmatched. There are 15 residues in the CDR3. The CDR3 DNA follows: TGTGCCACCAGCCCCCAGGACAGGGGGTCGGAGACCCAGTACTTC. Encoded protein: CATSPQDRGSETQYF.

This clonotype was detected only a few times. This chain uses TRBV6-5 with TRBJ2-1, with TRBD2 identical over 14 bases. J gave up 6 bases and V 0 bases, and 7 bases lay outside the gene matches. The CDR3 totals 18 residues. Germline loops: CDR1 MNHEY, CDR2 SVGAGI. For the CDR3, the DNA is TGTGCCAGCAGTTACTCGATCATCGGGACTAGCGGGGGCAATGAGCAGTTCTTC. This translates into CASSYSIIGTSGGNEQFF.

In this sample, this clonotype turned up many times. The chain employs TRBV5-1 and TRBJ2-5; D is possibly TRBD2 (6 bases). V was shortened by 4 bases and J by 2 bases, with 21 bases between the two germline ends. CDR1 is SGHRS and CDR2 is YFSETQ in the germline V gene. The CDR3 runs to 17 residues. The CDR3 DNA is TGCGCCAGCAGCAGAGACGGATCGGGGGTGCCACAAGAGACCCAGTACTTC. This gives the protein CASSRDGSGVPQETQYF.

The V and J genes are TRBV7-2 and TRBJ1-2; possibly TRBD1 for D (5 bases). The V gene's germline CDR1 is SGHTA and CDR2 FQGNSA. This CDR3 spans 14 amino acids. Trimming took 1 base from V and 8 from J, leaving 14 bases between them. CDR3 nucleotides: TGTGCCAGCAGCTTAGGGCCCCGGGACTCAGGCTACACCTTC. Encoded protein: CASSLGPRDSGYTF. Together with reference TRBV7-2 and TRBJ1-2, the CDR3 gives the full variable domain: GAGVSQSPSNKVTEKGKDVELRCDPISGHTALYWYRQSLGQGLEFLIYFQGNSAPDKSGLPSDRFSAERTGGSVSTLTIQRTQQEDSAVYLCASSLGPRDSGYTFGSGTRLTVV.

This clonotype was counted only a few times. This chain connects TRBV6-4 to TRBJ2-1; 11 nucleotides line up with TRBD2. J gave up 8 bases and V 7 bases, and 7 bases lay outside the gene matches. Germline V gene lookup returns CDR1 MRHNA and CDR2 SNTAGT. The CDR3 totals 14 residues. The CDR3: CASITSGGDDEQFF. The DNA of the CDR3 is TGTGCCAGCATCACTAGCGGGGGAGATGATGAGCAGTTCTTC.

There are many counts of this clonotype. The V and J genes are TRBV7-9 and TRBJ1-5; TRBD1 might be the D (6 bases). Trimming took off 8 bases at V and 6 bases at J, with 17 bases between the two ends. Looked up from germline, CDR1 is SEHNR and CDR2 is FQNEAQ (reference sequence). This CDR3 has 14 amino acids. CDR3 amino acids: CASGGQDLIQPQHF. The CDR3 DNA follows: TGTGCCAGCGGGGGGCAGGACCTCATTCAGCCCCAGCATTTT.

This clonotype was seen a few times. The chain recombines TRBV5-1 with TRBJ1-1; D ambiguous. V lost 0 bases to trimming and J lost 4 bases, with 10 bases between them. This CDR3 spans 14 amino acids. CDR1 and CDR2 from the germline V gene are SGHRS and YFSETQ. For the CDR3, the DNA is TGCGCCAGCAGCTTGGCAGGCGGTTCCACTGAAGCTTTCTTT. Translation gives CASSLAGGSTEAFF.

This clonotype was seen more than once but under ten times. The rearrangement links TRBV20-1 to TRBJ2-7; tentative D call: TRBD1 (6 bases). Trimming took off 4 bases at V and 9 bases at J, with 22 bases between the two ends. Germline CDR1 and CDR2: DFQATT and SNEGSKA (reference sequence). The CDR3 is 14 residues long. In DNA, the CDR3 is TGCAGTGCTACCCACCTCAGGGGCGCCTGGTCGCAGTACTTC. It encodes CSATHLRGAWSQYF.

The table lists this clonotype with a few counts. This chain connects TRBV9 to TRBJ2-1, with TRBD2 as a possible D gene (5 bases). This CDR3 is 14 amino acids long. The V gene lost 0 bases and the J gene lost 10 bases, with 14 bases spanning the gap. CDR1 is SGDLS, CDR2 YYNGEE, per germline. CDR3: CASSVGLEENEQFF. The DNA for the CDR3 is TGTGCCAGCAGCGTAGGTTTGGAGGAGAACGAGCAGTTCTTC.

The rearrangement joins TRBV7-2 to TRBJ1-2; D call uncertain. Trimming removed 5 bases from V and 6 bases from J, with 28 bases in between. Germline V CDR1 and CDR2: SGHTA, FQGNSA. The CDR3 contains 18 residues. The CDR3 region has the DNA TGTGCCAGCAGCCAGCCCCAGGATTTCTCGACATCGAAGGATGGCTACACCTTC. It is translated as CASSQPQDFSTSKDGYTF.

This clonotype has more than one count but fewer than ten. The chain links TRBV6-5 to TRBJ2-3; D gene uncertain. The CDR3 sequence is 16 residues long. V shed 8 bases and J shed 0 bases, with 18 bases lying between them. Germline V gene sequence: CDR1 MNHEY, CDR2 SVGAGI. The CDR3 loop is CASCSRVVVSTDTQYF. The CDR3 DNA reads as TGTGCCAGCTGCTCACGGGTGGTTGTTAGCACAGATACGCAGTATTTT.

The gene calls are TRBV6-2 or TRBV6-3 and TRBJ2-1; D remains ambiguous. V lost 5 bases, J lost 2 bases, and 13 bases lay in between. CDR1 MNHEY and CDR2 SVGEGT come from the germline V gene. This CDR3 contains 15 residues. The CDR3 bases are TGTGCCAGCAGTGGCGGATTTCTACCCTACAATGAGCAGTTCTTC. Translated: CASSGGFLPYNEQFF.

This clonotype was counted ten times or more. The chain is built from TRBV5-1 and TRBJ2-3; D might be TRBD1 (5 bases). Trimming cost V 0 bases and J 2 bases, with 10 bases left between them. The CDR3 length is 15 residues. Looked up from germline, CDR1 is SGHRS and CDR2 is YFSETQ. In DNA form, the CDR3 reads TGCGCCAGCAGCTTGGTCTCAGGGATCACAGATACGCAGTATTTT. Translating gives CASSLVSGITDTQYF.

The sample holds many counts of this clonotype. V usage is TRBV7-8 and J usage is TRBJ2-3; tentative D call: TRBD2 (5 bases). This CDR3 spans 14 amino acids. Trimming took off 1 base at V and 6 bases at J, with 11 bases between the two ends. Germline values: CDR1 SGHVS, CDR2 FQNEAQ. CDR3 residues: CASSLEGRGDTQYF. The CDR3 DNA sequence: TGTGCCAGCAGCTTAGAGGGAAGAGGGGATACGCAGTATTTT.